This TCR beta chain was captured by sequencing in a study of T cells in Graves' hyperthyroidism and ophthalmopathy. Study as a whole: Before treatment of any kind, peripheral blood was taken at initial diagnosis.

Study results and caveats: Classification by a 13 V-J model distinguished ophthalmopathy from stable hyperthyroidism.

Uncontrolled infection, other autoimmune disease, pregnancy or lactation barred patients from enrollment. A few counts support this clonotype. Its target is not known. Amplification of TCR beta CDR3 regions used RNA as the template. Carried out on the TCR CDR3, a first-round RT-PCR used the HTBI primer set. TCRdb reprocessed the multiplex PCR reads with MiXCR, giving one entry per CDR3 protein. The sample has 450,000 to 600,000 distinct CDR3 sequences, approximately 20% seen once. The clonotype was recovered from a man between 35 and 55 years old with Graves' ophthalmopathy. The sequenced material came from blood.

CDR3 nucleotides: TGTGCCAGTAGTATGCTAGCGGGAGGACGCCCCTACGAGCAGTACTTC. It yields the protein CASSMLAGGRPYEQYF. The chain recombines TRBV19 with TRBJ2-7; 11 bases align to TRBD2. The CDR3 has 16 amino acids. After removal of 3 bases from V and 2 bases from J, the junction contained 6 bases not matched to a gene. The germline V gene has CDR1 LNHDA and CDR2 SQIVND (reference sequence).